The T cell receptor beta chain described here comes from a study of T-cell memory formation after mild COVID-19. Broader study findings: Memory cells collected pre-infection included some clones that later responded, suggesting cross-reactive memory joined. The study found contracting CD4+ clones mainly in CM and EM and contracting CD8+ clones in EMRA. Clones contracting over day 15 to 85 were CD4/CD8 balanced, with later expanders leaning CD4+.

The trim removed 2 bases at V and 6 bases at J, leaving 10 bases unmatched. The CDR3 consists of 16 residues. Barcoded TCR alpha and TCR beta cDNA libraries with UMIs came from 5'RACE using constant-segment primers. TCRdb processed the 5' RACE reads anew with MiXCR; each CDR3 protein has one entry. The table has around 530,000 distinct CDR3 sequences, roughly 22% seen once. Turning to this clonotype: Its antigen remains unidentified.

The sample taken for sequencing was PBMCs or a T cell subset sorted from them (not recorded which). The TCR was taken from an adult woman who had mild COVID-19 (a few samples of this study predate the infection). Cell type and time point are not known. The chain joins TRBV12-3 or TRBV12-4 to TRBJ2-7, with 10 bases lining up with TRBD1. The CDR3 nucleotides are TGTGCCAGCAGTTTACGTAGGGGACAGGGGTATGGCGAGCAGTACTTC. It is translated as CASSLRRGQGYGEQYF.